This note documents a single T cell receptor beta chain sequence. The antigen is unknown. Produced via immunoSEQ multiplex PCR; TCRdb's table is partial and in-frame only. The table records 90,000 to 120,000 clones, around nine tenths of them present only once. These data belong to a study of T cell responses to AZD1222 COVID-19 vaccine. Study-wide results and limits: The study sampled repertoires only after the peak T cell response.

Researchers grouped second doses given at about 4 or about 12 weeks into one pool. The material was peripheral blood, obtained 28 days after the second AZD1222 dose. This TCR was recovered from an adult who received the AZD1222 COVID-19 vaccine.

This chain's CDR3 is CASSLRTSSYEQYF. CDR3 in DNA: TGTGCCAGTAGTCTACGGACATCTTCCTACGAGCAGTACTTC. The chain employs TRBV19 and TRBJ2-7, with D perhaps matching TRBD1 (5 bases). CDR3 length: 14 residues. Trimming shortened V by 5 bases and J by 1 base, and 12 bases separated the two germline ends. The germline gives CDR1 LNHDA, CDR2 SQIVND (reference sequence).